The rows below give T cell receptor beta chains drawn from one sample of a study of cytomegalovirus exposure and HLA in healthy donors. The protocol was immunoSEQ multiplex PCR, while the TCRdb copy is restricted to in-frame clones and leaves out a portion. The sample holds roughly 200,000 clones; approximately 86% are singletons and the top ten take around 7.2%. Sequencing input: PBMCs. The receptors were gathered from a man aged 30 to 45 in good health and CMV-seropositive. Both conserved end residues are part of each CDR3. D genes are given only for firm matches. Size values are once, few and many counts, or a class for expanded clones, and some rows have none.

>TRBJ1-5|.|.|TRBV7-2
TGTGCCAGCAGCCACCTTGGACGTCGCAATCAGCCCCAGCATTTT
CASSHLGRRNQPQHF
>TRBJ1-1|few|.|TRBV10-2
TGCGCCAGCAGTGATGGCAGAGCCACTGAAGCTTTCTTT
CASSDGRATEAFF
>TRBJ1-2|once|TRBD1|TRBV29-1
TGCAGCACATCGCTTGGGGACAGCCCTAACTATGGCTACACCTTC
CSTSLGDSPNYGYTF
>TRBJ2-5|.|.|TRBV29-1
TGCAGCGTTGATTTAACAGCACAAGAGACCCAGTACTTC
CSVDLTAQETQYF
>TRBJ2-1|.|TRBD2|TRBV7-2
TGTGCCAGCAGCTTAGGAGGCGGGGGGGCTTCCTACAATGAGCAGTTCTTC
CASSLGGGGASYNEQFF
>TRBJ1-1|once|.|TRBV11-2
TGTGCCAGCAGCTTACCAGTAGGGGGGGGTAGGACTGAAGCTTTCTTT
CASSLPVGGGRTEAFF
>TRBJ1-2|.|.|TRBV7-3
TGTGCCAGCAGCCCCAATCAGGGCGCTAACTATGGCTACACCTTC
CASSPNQGANYGYTF
>TRBJ2-1|.|.|TRBV27
TGTGCCAGCAGTTTAAAGGGGCGAAACGATGAGCAGTTCTTC
CASSLKGRNDEQFF
>TRBJ2-2|.|.|TRBV4-2
TGTGCCAGCAGCCAGGGAGGGACAGCCACCGGGGAGCTGTTTTTT
CASSQGGTATGELFF
>TRBJ1-2|.|.|TRBV7-9
TGTGCCAGCAGCTTAGGGGCAGGCGCCTATGGCTACACCTTC
CASSLGAGAYGYTF
>TRBJ1-5|.|.|TRBV7-2
TGTGCCAGCAGCCCAAGTTCAGGGTGGAGTCAGCCCCAGCATTTT
CASSPSSGWSQPQHF
>TRBJ1-4|.|TRBD1|TRBV28
TGTGCCAGCAGTTATTCCGGGACAGGGCTTGAAAAACTGTTTTTT
CASSYSGTGLEKLFF
>TRBJ2-2|.|.|TRBV5-1
TGCGCCAGCAGCTTGGTATCCGGGGAGCTGTTTTTT
CASSLVSGELFF
>TRBJ1-2|.|.|TRBV29-1
TGCAGCGTTGAGACAGGCTATGGCTACACCTTC
CSVETGYGYTF
>TRBJ2-7|.|.|TRBV9
TGTGCCAGCAGCGTAGGGTCACAGGGCTACGAGCAGTACTTC
CASSVGSQGYEQYF
>TRBJ2-5|.|.|TRBV27
TGTGCCAGCAGTGCTGTCGGGAGCCAAGAGACCCAGTACTTC
CASSAVGSQETQYF
>TRBJ2-5|.|.|TRBV11-2
TGTGCCAGCAGCCCGTCCACGGAGACCCAGTACTTC
CASSPSTETQYF
>TRBJ2-2|few|TRBD1|TRBV18
TGTGCCAGCTCACCCCAGACAGGGAGCGGGGAGCTGTTTTTT
CASSPQTGSGELFF
>TRBJ1-2|.|.|TRBV5-4
TGTGCCAGCAGCTTGCCCCCCGCAGCCCCTAGGGGCTACACCTTC
CASSLPPAAPRGYTF
>TRBJ2-1|.|.|TRBV27
TGTGCCAGCAGTGCTACAGGGTACAATGAGCAGTTCTTC
CASSATGYNEQFF
>TRBJ2-5|.|TRBD1|TRBV5-1
TGCGCCAGCAGCTTGGAGGGACAGGGCGGAGAGACCCAGTACTTC
CASSLEGQGGETQYF
>TRBJ1-2|few|TRBD1|TRBV4-3
TGCGCCAGCAGCCAATCCGGGACAGGGGAAGTTTATGGCTACACCTTC
CASSQSGTGEVYGYTF
>TRBJ1-4|few|TRBD1|TRBV5-4
TGTGCCAGCAGCTTGGGGATACAGGGGGCAACTAATGAAAAACTGTTTTTT
CASSLGIQGATNEKLFF
>TRBJ2-5|.|.|TRBV6-6
TGTGCCAGCAGCCCCGGGTCGCGAAGCTTTCAAGAGACCCAGTACTTC
CASSPGSRSFQETQYF
>TRBJ2-7|few|TRBD1|TRBV28
TGTGCCAGCAGTTCGGGACAGGGGGATTCCTACGAGCAGTACTTC
CASSSGQGDSYEQYF
>TRBJ2-7|.|TRBD1|TRBV2
TGTGCCAGCAGATTACAGGGGCTCGGAACCTACGAGCAGTACTTC
CASRLQGLGTYEQYF
>TRBJ2-7|.|.|TRBV6-6
TGTGCCAGCAGCTCTTTGACAGGCTATTTCCACGAGCAGTACTTC
CASSSLTGYFHEQYF
>TRBJ2-5|.|.|TRBV5-1
TGCGCCAGCAGCCTAGTACCAACAGGTTCAGAGACCCAGTACTTC
CASSLVPTGSETQYF
>TRBJ2-3|.|.|TRBV5-1
TGCGCCAGCAGCTTGGGGGGAGAGGGTTCAGATACGCAGTATTTT
CASSLGGEGSDTQYF
>TRBJ2-2|.|.|TRBV5-1
TGCGCCAGCAGCTTGGACACTTCTGGGGAGCTGTTTTTT
CASSLDTSGELFF
>TRBJ2-5|.|.|TRBV30
TGTGCCTGGAGTGAATTCTTTCCTCGGGAGACCCAGTACTTC
CAWSEFFPRETQYF
>TRBJ1-1|.|.|TRBV15
TGTGCCACCAGCCCTACAGGGCTCGGCACTGAAGCTTTCTTT
CATSPTGLGTEAFF
>TRBJ2-1|.|TRBD2|TRBV10-3
TGTGCCATCAGTGAGTCGCCAGCGGGAGAGGGATGGGAGCAGTTCTTC
CAISESPAGEGWEQFF
>TRBJ2-7|.|.|TRBV28
TGTGCCAGCAGAGAGCATTTCGGGTTGGCAGGGTACGAGCAGTACTTC
CASREHFGLAGYEQYF
>TRBJ2-7|.|TRBD2|TRBV6-6
TGTGCCAGCAGTAACATCAGAGCGGGACGCTCCTACGAGCAGTACTTC
CASSNIRAGRSYEQYF
>TRBJ2-3|once|TRBD1|TRBV10-2
TGCGCCAGCAGCTCCGGGACAGCAAGCACAGATACGCAGTATTTT
CASSSGTASTDTQYF
>TRBJ1-1|.|TRBD1|TRBV5-1
TGCGCCAGCAGCCCTAGACAGGGGATGAACACTGAAGCTTTCTTT
CASSPRQGMNTEAFF
>TRBJ1-5|.|TRBD1|TRBV19
TGTGCCAGTAGTGAATCCGGGACAGGCCTCAATCAGCCCCAGCATTTT
CASSESGTGLNQPQHF
>TRBJ2-3|.|TRBD2|TRBV27
TGTGCCAGCACCGAAAGCGGCGGGAGGAGAGATACGCAGTATTTT
CASTESGGRRDTQYF
>TRBJ1-1|.|.|TRBV29-1
TGCAGCGTTGCGGGGACACCTGATTGGACTGAAGCTTTCTTT
CSVAGTPDWTEAFF
>TRBJ1-1|.|.|TRBV6-5
TGTGCCAGCAGTTACAAAGGCATCTCTGAAGCTTTCTTT
CASSYKGISEAFF
>TRBJ2-1|.|TRBD2|TRBV27
TGTGCCAGCAGTTGGACTAGCGGGGTGTCTAGGTATGAGCAGTTCTTC
CASSWTSGVSRYEQFF
>TRBJ2-7|.|.|TRBV20-1
TGCAGTGCTAGGGGACCTTACGAGCAGTACTTC
CSARGPYEQYF
>TRBJ2-3|.|TRBD2|TRBV5-4
TGTGCCAGCAGCAAGACTAGCGGGGGGCAAGATACGCAGTATTTT
CASSKTSGGQDTQYF
>TRBJ1-5|.|.|TRBV19
TGTGCCAGTAGCCTGCTGGATGGGGACAATCAGCCCCAGCATTTT
CASSLLDGDNQPQHF
>TRBJ1-5|.|.|TRBV5-8
TGTGCCAGCAGCTTCCATCAGCCCCAGCATTTT
CASSFHQPQHF
>TRBJ2-3|.|TRBD2|TRBV19
TGTGCCAGTAGTTCGGGGCGGGAGTATCCAGATACGCAGTATTTT
CASSSGREYPDTQYF
>TRBJ2-7|.|TRBD2|TRBV19
TGTGCCAGTAGTATAGATCTATTTGGACTAGCGGGACCCGGGGAGCAGTACTTC
CASSIDLFGLAGPGEQYF
>TRBJ2-7|.|.|TRBV6-5
TGTGCCAGCAGTTACTCGATGGACTACTCCTACGAGCAGTACTTC
CASSYSMDYSYEQYF
>TRBJ1-2|few|TRBD1|TRBV18
TGTGCCAGCTCACAACCGGACAGGGTGGGTGGCTACACCTTC
CASSQPDRVGGYTF
>TRBJ2-3|.|TRBD2|TRBV15
TGTGCCACCTCAAAAACGGCGGGAGTGTATAACGGTACGCAGTATTTT
CATSKTAGVYNGTQYF
>TRBJ1-2|.|.|TRBV6-5
TGTGCCAGCAGTCAGGGTAATGTCTACACCTTC
CASSQGNVYTF
>TRBJ1-2|.|.|TRBV9
TGTGCCAGCAGCGAGTCGACCGCGGGTGGCTACACCTTC
CASSESTAGGYTF
>TRBJ2-7|.|TRBD1|TRBV28
TGTGCCAGCAGCTCCCTGGGACAGGGGGCGCGGGAGCAGTACTTC
CASSSLGQGAREQYF
>TRBJ2-7|once|.|TRBV29-1
TGCAGCGTTGACACAGCCTACGAGCAGTACTTC
CSVDTAYEQYF
>TRBJ2-3|.|TRBD1|TRBV2
TGTGCCAGCAGTCGGACAGGGTGGGGGATAGATACGCAGTATTTT
CASSRTGWGIDTQYF
>TRBJ2-7|.|.|TRBV19
TGTGCCAGTAGTATAGGTCGGCAGGCGAACTACGAGCAGTACTTC
CASSIGRQANYEQYF
>TRBJ1-1|.|.|TRBV27
TGTGCCAGCAGTTCCAGAGTTGAAGCTTTCTTT
CASSSRVEAFF
>TRBJ2-5|.|TRBD2|TRBV9
TGTGCCAGCAGCGCGGGACTAGCCCAAGAGACCCAGTACTTC
CASSAGLAQETQYF
>TRBJ2-1|.|.|TRBV6-5
TGTGCCAGCAGGATAGGGGACTCCTACAATGAGCAGTTCTTC
CASRIGDSYNEQFF